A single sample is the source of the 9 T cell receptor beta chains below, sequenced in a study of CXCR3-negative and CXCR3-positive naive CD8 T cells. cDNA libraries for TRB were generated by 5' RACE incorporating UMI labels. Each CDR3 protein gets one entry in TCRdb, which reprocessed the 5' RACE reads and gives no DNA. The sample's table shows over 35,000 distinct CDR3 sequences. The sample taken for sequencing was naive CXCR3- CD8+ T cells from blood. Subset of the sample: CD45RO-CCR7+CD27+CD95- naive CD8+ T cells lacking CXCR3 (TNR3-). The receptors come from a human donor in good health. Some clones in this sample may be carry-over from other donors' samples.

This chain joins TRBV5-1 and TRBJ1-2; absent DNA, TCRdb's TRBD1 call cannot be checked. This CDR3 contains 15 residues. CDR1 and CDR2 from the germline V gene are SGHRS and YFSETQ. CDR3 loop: CASSLDPGVSYGYTF.

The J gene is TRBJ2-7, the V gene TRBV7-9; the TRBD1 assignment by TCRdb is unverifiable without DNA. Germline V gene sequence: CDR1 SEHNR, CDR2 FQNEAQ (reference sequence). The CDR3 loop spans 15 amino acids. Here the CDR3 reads CASSMGTGGGYEQYF. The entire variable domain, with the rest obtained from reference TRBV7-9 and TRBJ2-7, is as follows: DTGVSQNPRHKITKRGQNVTFRCDPISEHNRLYWYRQTLGQGPEFLTYFQNEAQLEKSRLLSDRFSAERPKGSFSTLEIQRTEQGDSAMYLCASSMGTGGGYEQYFGPGTRLTVT.

CDR3 sequence reads: CSAKLADLSYEQYF. The genes are TRBV20-1 and TRBJ2-7; as DNA is missing, the TRBD2 call by TCRdb cannot be tested. This CDR3 comprises 14 residues. CDR1 is DFQATT, CDR2 SNEGSKA, per germline (reference sequence).

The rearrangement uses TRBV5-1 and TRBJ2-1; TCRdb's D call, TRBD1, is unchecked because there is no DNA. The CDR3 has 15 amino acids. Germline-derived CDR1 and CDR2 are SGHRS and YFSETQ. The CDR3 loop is CASSFGGGTGDEQFF.

The CDR3 sequence: CASMEDRGKTEAFF. The V gene is TRBV25-1, the J gene TRBJ1-1; the TCRdb D gene call, TRBD1, has no DNA to confirm it. The CDR3 runs to 14 residues. In germline, CDR1 is MGHDK, CDR2 SYGVNS.

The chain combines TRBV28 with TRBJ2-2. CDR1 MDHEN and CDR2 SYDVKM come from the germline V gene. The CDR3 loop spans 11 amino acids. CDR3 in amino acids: CASSFSGELFF.

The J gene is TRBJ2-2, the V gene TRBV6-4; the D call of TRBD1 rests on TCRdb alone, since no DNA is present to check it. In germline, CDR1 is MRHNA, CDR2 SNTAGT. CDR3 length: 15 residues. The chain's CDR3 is CASSLSQGDTGELFF.

The chain's CDR3 is CASSQEGQRKTQYF. J is TRBJ2-5 and V is TRBV3-1; TCRdb indicates TRBD1, and absent DNA this call remains unverified. Germline V gives CDR1 LGHDT, CDR2 YNNKEL (reference sequence). The length of the CDR3 is 14 residues.

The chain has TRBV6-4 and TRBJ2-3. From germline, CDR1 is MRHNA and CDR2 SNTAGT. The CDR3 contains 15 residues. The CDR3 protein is CASSDSLGSTDTQYF.